Each of the 27 T cell receptor beta chains below was sequenced from the same sample in a study of blood T cell repertoires in COVID-19. TCRdb's copy holds only in-frame clones and misses some; the assay was immunoSEQ multiplex PCR. The profile covers about 65,000 clones, with roughly 80% appearing a single time and 35% to 45% taken by the ten largest. Sequencing was carried out using peripheral blood. The receptors were sampled from a human donor in a cohort sampled during active COVID-19.

The chain is built from TRBV7-8 and TRBJ1-1, with D possibly being TRBD1 (5 bases). Germline loops: CDR1 SGHVS, CDR2 FQNEAQ. This CDR3 spans 14 amino acids. V was pared by 5 bases and J by 7 bases, with 17 bases between. The CDR3 region is CASSERDVRFEAFF. DNA for the CDR3: TGTGCCAGCAGCGAGCGGGACGTCCGATTTGAAGCTTTCTTT.

The V call is TRBV7-2, the J call TRBJ1-2; 7 nucleotides line up with TRBD1. Germline V gives CDR1 SGHTA, CDR2 FQGNSA. V shed 4 bases and J 5 bases; nucleotides not matched to a gene: 4. There are 13 residues in the CDR3. This chain's CDR3 is CASSYRDSYGYTF. In DNA form, the CDR3 reads TGTGCCAGCAGCTACCGGGACAGTTATGGCTACACCTTC.

This chain uses TRBV24-1 with TRBJ2-1; tentative D call: TRBD1 (6 bases). Germline loops: CDR1 KGHDR, CDR2 SFDVKD. V dropped 3 bases and J dropped 8 bases, with 16 bases sitting between them. The CDR3 extends over 15 amino acids. CDR3 in DNA: TGTGCCACCAGTGATCCCAGGGGTCGTGTCTATGAGCAGTTCTTC. It yields the protein CATSDPRGRVYEQFF.

The gene calls are TRBV7-9 and TRBJ1-6; no clear D gene. Germline loops: CDR1 SEHNR, CDR2 FQNEAQ (reference sequence). Trimming removed 0 bases at V and 15 bases at J, with 15 bases between. CDR3 length equals 14 residues. The DNA for the CDR3 is TGTGCCAGCAGCTTAGCGCTCGGTCGTGGTCACCTCCACTTT. Translation: CASSLALGRGHLHF.

V and J are TRBV5-1 and TRBJ2-5, with D possibly TRBD1 on 6 matching bases. Trimming stripped 0 bases from V and 5 bases from J, with 14 bases between. This CDR3 contains 15 residues. Looked up from germline, CDR1 is SGHRS and CDR2 is YFSETQ. CDR3 DNA: TGCGCCAGCAGCTTGGGATCAGCTAGGGGGGAGACCCAGTACTTC. Translated: CASSLGSARGETQYF.

The chain couples TRBV14 to TRBJ1-2, with D perhaps matching TRBD1 (5 bases). This CDR3 comprises 15 residues. CDR1 is SGHDN, CDR2 FVKESK, per germline. Trimming pared 1 base from V and 4 bases from J, leaving 13 bases between. The CDR3 DNA reads as TGTGCCAGCAGCCAAGGGGACTTCCCGGTCTATGGCTACACCTTC. Amino acids: CASSQGDFPVYGYTF.

V gene TRBV6-5 combines with J gene TRBJ1-4; 7 nucleotides line up with TRBD1. Germline V CDR1 and CDR2: MNHEY, SVGAGI. The CDR3 is made up of 15 amino acids. V gave up 7 bases and J gave up 8 bases; unmatched junction bases: 13. The CDR3, as DNA: TGTGCCAGCATTCTTGACAGGGCCCTTGGGGAAAAACTGTTTTTT. Translated, it gives CASILDRALGEKLFF.

The chain has TRBV3-1 (or the pseudogene TRBV3-2) and TRBJ1-5, with D tentatively TRBD1 (6 bases). The CDR3 is made up of 17 amino acids. Germline V gene data show CDR1 as LGHDT and CDR2 as YNNKEL (reference sequence). V dropped 3 bases and J dropped 2 bases, with 17 bases sitting between them. In nucleotides, the CDR3 is TGTGCCAGCAGCCATTCGAGGGGGGGATCGGGCAATCAGCCCCAGCATTTT. Amino acids: CASSHSRGGSGNQPQHF.

The chain has TRBV10-3 and TRBJ1-1, with 8 bases fitting TRBD1. This CDR3 has 13 amino acids. Germline V gene sequence: CDR1 ENHRY, CDR2 SYGVKD. V was pared by 0 bases and J by 9 bases, with 3 bases of the junction left unmatched. The CDR3 DNA follows: TGTGCCATCAGTGAGTCTCCCAGGGGGCAAGCTTTCTTT. Translated, it gives CAISESPRGQAFF.

J is TRBJ2-3 and V is TRBV6-5; tentative D call: TRBD1 (5 bases). CDR3 size: 15 residues. CDR1 and CDR2 (germline): MNHEY, SVGAGI. V was shortened by 6 bases and J by 4 bases, with 17 bases between the two germline ends. The CDR3 DNA is TGTGCCAGCAGCAAGGGGATGGTGGGGTCAGATACGCAGTATTTT. Encoded protein: CASSKGMVGSDTQYF.

The gene calls are TRBV29-1 and TRBJ1-1; 9 nucleotides align to TRBD1. V was pared by 0 bases and J by 14 bases, with 7 bases of the junction left unmatched. CDR1 is SQVTM and CDR2 is ANQGSEA in the germline V gene. The CDR3 is 12 residues long. CDR3 region: CSVEEQGAPGFF. CDR3 nucleotides: TGCAGCGTTGAAGAACAGGGGGCGCCGGGCTTCTTT.

V usage is TRBV2 and J usage is TRBJ2-7; 8 nucleotides line up with TRBD1. Germline CDR1 and CDR2: SNHLY and FYNNEI. The CDR3 runs to 14 residues. V shed 5 bases and J 6 bases; nucleotides not matched to a gene: 9. The CDR3 loop is CASSPQGGLGEQYF. The CDR3 DNA reads as TGTGCCAGCAGTCCACAGGGGGGACTGGGCGAGCAGTACTTC.

This clone occurred once. The rearrangement uses TRBV18 and TRBJ2-6; a possible D gene is TRBD1 (6 bases). Trimming cost V 3 bases and J 2 bases, with 14 bases left between them. Germline CDR1 and CDR2: KGHSH and LQKENI. CDR3 length: 17 amino acids. CDR3: CASSPLGQGTGANVLTF. CDR3 nucleotide sequence: TGTGCCAGCTCACCCCTGGGGCAGGGGACTGGGGCCAACGTCCTGACTTTC.

This rearrangement joins TRBV7-2 to TRBJ1-5; D gene uncertain. Trimming removed 0 bases at V and 2 bases at J, with 8 bases between. CDR3 length equals 15 residues. Germline-derived CDR1 and CDR2 are SGHTA and FQGNSA. The CDR3: CASSLAGPGNQPQHF. CDR3 nucleotides: TGTGCCAGCAGCTTAGCGGGCCCTGGCAATCAGCCCCAGCATTTT.

CDR3 sequence (DNA): TGTGCCAGCAGCGTATCTAGCGGGCCCCAAGAGACCCAGTACTTC. It is translated as CASSVSSGPQETQYF. The chain uses TRBV9 and TRBJ2-5, with 8 bases that match TRBD2. Germline lookup yields CDR1 SGDLS and CDR2 YYNGEE. The CDR3 contains 15 residues. V trimming: 1 base; J trimming: 1 base; junction bases outside the gene matches: 3.

The sample holds a few counts of this clone. This sequence joins TRBV18 and TRBJ1-1; a weak D match, TRBD1 (5 bases). The V and J ends lost 1 base and 1 base respectively, with 7 bases between them. The CDR3 contains 14 residues. Germline values: CDR1 KGHSH, CDR2 LQKENI. CDR3 protein: CASSPQGQNTEAFF. CDR3 DNA sequence: TGTGCCAGCTCACCACAGGGGCAGAACACTGAAGCTTTCTTT. Variable domain in full (rest from reference TRBV18 and TRBJ1-1): NAGVMQNPRHLVRRRGQEARLRCSPMKGHSHVYWYRQLPEEGLKFMVYLQKENIIDESGMPKERFSAEFPKEGPSILRIQQVVRGDSAAYFCASSPQGQNTEAFFGQGTRLTVV.

The chain links TRBV18 to TRBJ2-3; possible D gene TRBD2, 5 bases. CDR3 length: 14 residues. V was shortened by 5 bases and J by 0 bases, with 9 bases between the two germline ends. Germline lookup yields CDR1 KGHSH and CDR2 LQKENI. The CDR3 here is CASSASYSTDTQYF. DNA of the CDR3: TGTGCCAGCTCAGCTAGCTATAGCACAGATACGCAGTATTTT.

V gene TRBV18 combines with J gene TRBJ2-3; 10 bases agree with TRBD2. The junction had 12 bases not matched to a gene; V was cut back by 3 bases and J by 6 bases. Germline V gene lookup returns CDR1 KGHSH and CDR2 LQKENI. The CDR3 consists of 17 residues. In nucleotides, the CDR3 is TGTGCCAGCTCACCTACCCTAGCGGGGGCTAGGGGGGATACGCAGTATTTT. Its protein product is CASSPTLAGARGDTQYF.

The rearrangement uses TRBV2 and TRBJ1-5; D might be TRBD1 (6 bases). The CDR3 covers 12 residues. The germline CDR1 and CDR2 sequences are SNHLY and FYNNEI. V lost 6 bases, J lost 4 bases, and 7 bases lay in between. In DNA form, the CDR3 reads TGTGCCAGCAGGGGGACAAATCAGCCCCAGCATTTT. It codes for CASRGTNQPQHF.

The count of this clone is one. The CDR3: CASSQETRISDTQYF. In DNA, the CDR3 is TGCGCCAGCAGCCAAGAAACTAGGATCTCAGATACGCAGTATTTT. This chain uses TRBV4-1 with TRBJ2-3; perhaps TRBD2 as D (5 bases). This CDR3 region has 15 residues. Trimming took off 0 bases at V and 4 bases at J, with 11 bases between the two ends. From germline, CDR1 is MGHRA and CDR2 YSYEKL.

This chain's CDR3 is CASRLTAGLGTEAFF. The CDR3 DNA reads TGTGCCAGCAGACTAACAGCGGGGCTAGGCACTGAAGCTTTCTTT. The rearrangement links TRBV2 to TRBJ1-1; D may be TRBD1 (5 bases). Germline-derived CDR1 and CDR2 are SNHLY and FYNNEI. V was cut by 6 bases and J by 4 bases, with 18 bases left in between. The CDR3 runs 15 residues.

V usage is TRBV6-5 and J usage is TRBJ1-1, with D tentatively TRBD1 (5 bases). The CDR3 loop spans 15 amino acids. Trimming took 0 bases from V and 4 from J, leaving 12 bases between them. CDR1 MNHEY and CDR2 SVGAGI come from the germline V gene. The CDR3 DNA reads as TGTGCCAGCAGTTACTCTTGGCAGGGAGGCACTGAAGCTTTCTTT. Translation gives CASSYSWQGGTEAFF.

V gene TRBV11-1 combines with J gene TRBJ2-5; no firm D call. The CDR3 totals 14 residues. V was trimmed by 6 bases and J by 3 bases, leaving 14 bases between them. Germline-derived CDR1 and CDR2 are SGHAT and FQDESV (reference sequence). CDR3 residues: CASSRFHTEETQYF. The CDR3 bases are TGTGCCAGCAGTCGTTTTCACACCGAAGAGACCCAGTACTTC.

The chain recombines TRBV30 with TRBJ2-1; D is perhaps TRBD2 (5 bases). This CDR3 is 13 amino acids long. Trimming cost V 0 bases and J 10 bases, with 13 bases left between them. The germline V gene encodes CDR1 GTSNPN and CDR2 SVGIG (reference sequence). CDR3 in amino acids: CAWSVWLAREQFF. CDR3 nucleotides: TGTGCCTGGAGTGTATGGCTAGCTCGAGAGCAGTTCTTC.

The V and J genes are TRBV7-2 and TRBJ1-3, with D unclear. This CDR3 is 13 amino acids long. The germline V gene encodes CDR1 SGHTA and CDR2 FQGNSA. With 5 bases removed from V and 3 bases from J, the gap between germline ends came to 8 bases. CDR3 bases: TGTGCCAGCAGCCGGGTGATTGGAAACACCATATATTTT. Its protein product is CASSRVIGNTIYF.

The chain is built from TRBV27 and TRBJ2-1, with 9 bases identical to TRBD2. This CDR3 spans 15 amino acids. Germline CDR1 reads MNHEY; CDR2 reads SMNVEV (reference sequence). The V and J ends lost 3 bases and 7 bases, in that order; junction bases with no gene match: 7. CDR3 protein: CASSFNSGGFNEQFF. Here the CDR3 DNA reads TGTGCCAGCAGTTTTAATAGCGGGGGTTTTAATGAGCAGTTCTTC.

The chain has TRBV28 and TRBJ2-5; 8 nucleotides align to TRBD2. CDR1 is MDHEN, CDR2 SYDVKM, per germline. Trimming cost V 5 bases and J 4 bases; bases outside gene matches: 6. The CDR3 sequence is 14 residues long. This chain's CDR3 is CASSSSREGETQYF. The CDR3 DNA follows: TGTGCCAGCAGTAGTTCCCGGGAGGGAGAGACCCAGTACTTC.